The 26 T cell receptor beta chains presented below share a single source sample, sequenced in a study of Graves' ophthalmopathy and Graves' hyperthyroidism. TCR beta CDR3 regions were amplified from RNA transcripts. Investigators did first-round RT-PCR with HTBI primers, then second-round multiplex PCR. TCRdb fed the multiplex PCR reads into MiXCR, producing one record per CDR3 protein. The profile shows 210,000 or so distinct CDR3 sequences, 25% to 30% of them singletons. The sample consisted of peripheral blood. The receptors were gathered from a man aged 50 to 59 with Graves' ophthalmopathy.

The gene calls are TRBV6-2 or TRBV6-3 and TRBJ2-5; the D is unclear. CDR3 length: 13 residues. CDR1 is MNHEY, CDR2 SVGEGT, per germline. Trimming stripped 4 bases from V and 5 bases from J, with 11 bases between. CDR3 coding DNA: TGTGCCAGCAGTTTTTGGCAGGTGGAGACCCAGTACTTC. Encoded protein: CASSFWQVETQYF.

The table lists this clonotype with many counts. The genes are TRBV4-1 and TRBJ1-6, with D possibly matching TRBD1 (5 bases). V lost 0 bases to trimming and J lost 2 bases, with 11 bases between them. The V gene's germline CDR1 is MGHRA and CDR2 YSYEKL. This CDR3 comprises 17 residues. In DNA form, the CDR3 reads TGCGCCAGCAGCCAAGAGCCCCGGGGCACCTATAATTCACCCCTCCACTTT. Amino acids: CASSQEPRGTYNSPLHF.

This clonotype showed up many times. V gene TRBV7-2 combines with J gene TRBJ2-6; TRBD1 might be the D (6 bases). Germline lookup yields CDR1 SGHTA and CDR2 FQGNSA. This CDR3 contains 15 residues. Trimming cost V 4 bases and J 2 bases, with 9 bases left between them. In DNA, the CDR3 is TGTGCCAGCAGCTCCAGGACAGCTGGGGCCAACGTCCTGACTTTC. Amino acids: CASSSRTAGANVLTF.

This clonotype was recorded once. The chain joins TRBV7-3 to TRBJ2-7; D not resolved. Germline V gene data show CDR1 as SGHTA and CDR2 as FQGTGA. V dropped 2 bases and J dropped 3 bases, with 17 bases sitting between them. CDR3 length equals 16 residues. The CDR3 reads CASSLEGPTSRYEQYF. As DNA, the CDR3 is TGTGCCAGCAGCTTAGAAGGTCCGACGTCCCGCTACGAGCAGTACTTC. Together with reference TRBV7-3 and TRBJ2-7, the CDR3 gives the full variable domain: GAGVSQTPSNKVTEKGKYVELRCDPISGHTALYWYRQSLGQGPEFLIYFQGTGAADDSGLPNDRFFAVRPEGSVSTLKIQRTERGDSAVYLCASSLEGPTSRYEQYFGPGTRLTVT.

The rearrangement joins TRBV2 to TRBJ1-1; the D gene is possibly TRBD1 (6 bases). This CDR3 contains 15 residues. Germline V lookup: CDR1 SNHLY, CDR2 FYNNEI. Trimming removed 6 bases from V and 1 base from J, with 15 bases in between. The CDR3 here is CASRNLRGKNTEAFF. Written as DNA, the CDR3 is TGTGCCAGCAGAAACCTCAGGGGAAAGAACACTGAAGCTTTCTTT. The full variable domain, with the rest looked up from reference TRBV2 and TRBJ1-1, is EPEVTQTPSHQVTQMGQEVILRCVPISNHLYFYWYRQILGQKVEFLVSFYNNEISEKSEIFDDQFSVERPDGSNFTLKIRSTKLEDSAMYFCASRNLRGKNTEAFFGQGTRLTVV.

This clonotype has at least ten counts. The V gene is TRBV28, the J gene TRBJ2-7; no clear D gene. V lost 3 bases, J lost 2 bases, and 8 bases lay in between. The CDR3 runs 13 residues. Germline V gives CDR1 MDHEN, CDR2 SYDVKM. This chain's CDR3 is CASSLADPYEQYF. The CDR3 DNA is TGTGCCAGCAGTTTGGCAGACCCCTACGAGCAGTACTTC.

This clonotype has a count of ten or more. The V and J genes are TRBV20-1 and TRBJ1-5; D gene ambiguous. Germline CDR1 and CDR2: DFQATT and SNEGSKA (reference sequence). CDR3 length: 16 amino acids. V was pared by 3 bases and J by 0 bases, with 15 bases between. CDR3 coding DNA: TGCAGTGCTAGTTCCCCGGTACTGCATAGCAATCAGCCCCAGCATTTT. Protein: CSASSPVLHSNQPQHF.

This clonotype was picked up many times. The gene calls are TRBV7-2 and TRBJ2-7; D is uncertain. Germline V gene sequence: CDR1 SGHTA, CDR2 FQGNSA. The germline V and J ends were trimmed by 1 base and 4 bases, with 14 bases remaining between them. The CDR3 sequence is 15 residues long. CDR3 in DNA: TGTGCCAGCAGCTTAGAATACGGGTATTTTTACGAGCAGTACTTC. Protein product: CASSLEYGYFYEQYF.

Ten or more counts support this clonotype. The chain combines TRBV30 with TRBJ1-6; tentatively, D is TRBD1 (6 bases). The germline V and J ends were trimmed by 5 bases and 9 bases, with 11 bases remaining between them. CDR1 and CDR2 (germline): GTSNPN, SVGIG (reference sequence). This CDR3 has 12 residues. CDR3 in DNA: TGTGCCTGGGGACAGATGGGTTCACCCCTCCACTTT. It specifies CAWGQMGSPLHF.

This clonotype occurred many times. This sequence joins TRBV20-1 and TRBJ2-2; D perhaps matches TRBD1 (6 bases). Per germline, CDR1 DFQATT and CDR2 SNEGSKA (reference sequence). The CDR3 is 18 residues long. V lost 2 bases and J lost 0, with 19 bases in between. The CDR3 nucleotides read TGCAGTGCTAGACAACAAACTTTGCGGACAGCGAACACCGGGGAGCTGTTTTTT. Its translation is CSARQQTLRTANTGELFF.

The table lists this clonotype with many counts. The chain is built from TRBV28 and TRBJ1-2; a weak D match, TRBD1 (5 bases). V was pared by 6 bases and J by 4 bases, with 21 bases between. Germline V gene data show CDR1 as MDHEN and CDR2 as SYDVKM. The CDR3 totals 16 residues. The CDR3 DNA sequence: TGTGCCAGCAGGGATAATCGACAGCCCCCCATCTATGGCTACACCTTC. Residues: CASRDNRQPPIYGYTF.

This clonotype was counted a single time. The rearrangement links TRBV13 to TRBJ2-5; TRBD1 matches at 7 bases. This CDR3 is built from 17 residues. V dropped 6 bases and J dropped 2; count of bases not matched to a gene: 15. The germline CDR1 and CDR2 sequences are PRHDT and FYEKMQ (reference sequence). For the CDR3, the DNA is TGTGCCAGCAGTCCCCAACCCGCACGGACAGGACAAGAGACCCAGTACTTC. The encoded protein is CASSPQPARTGQETQYF.

This clonotype was recorded many times. The chain has TRBV7-9 and TRBJ2-7, with TRBD1 as a possible D gene (6 bases). V was pared by 10 bases and J by 7 bases, with 14 bases between. The germline gives CDR1 SEHNR, CDR2 FQNEAQ (reference sequence). The CDR3 spans 11 residues. The CDR3 DNA reads TGTGCCATAGGGGGTCTACGAGAGCAGTACTTC. Its translation is CAIGGLREQYF. Combining the CDR3 with reference TRBV7-9 and TRBJ2-7 gives the whole variable domain DTGVSQNPRHKITKRGQNVTFRCDPISEHNRLYWYRQTLGQGPEFLTYFQNEAQLEKSRLLSDRFSAERPKGSFSTLEIQRTEQGDSAMYLCAIGGLREQYFGPGTRLTVT.

This clonotype was detected many times. This chain connects TRBV4-1 to TRBJ1-1; a weak D match, TRBD1 (6 bases). This CDR3 comprises 16 residues. Per germline, CDR1 MGHRA and CDR2 YSYEKL. With 0 bases removed from V and 0 bases from J, the gap between germline ends came to 11 bases. The CDR3 bases are TGCGCCAGCAGCCAAGACGTCACAGGGTTGAACACTGAAGCTTTCTTT. This encodes CASSQDVTGLNTEAFF.

This clonotype was seen repeatedly, ten times or more. V usage is TRBV10-1 and J usage is TRBJ2-7, with 8 bases fitting TRBD2. This CDR3 is built from 17 residues. The J segment lost 4 bases and the V segment lost 2 bases, leaving 13 bases of the junction unmatched. The germline V gene has CDR1 WNHNN and CDR2 SYGVQD (reference sequence). The chain's CDR3 is CASSEGPGGAGEYEQYF. CDR3 bases: TGCGCCAGCAGTGAGGGACCCGGCGGAGCGGGGGAATACGAGCAGTACTTC.

This clonotype came up a few times. This chain links TRBV5-1 with TRBJ2-5; 11 bases agree with TRBD2. CDR1 is SGHRS and CDR2 is YFSETQ in the germline V gene. The CDR3 is 17 residues long. The J segment lost 2 bases and the V segment lost 0 bases, leaving 6 bases of the junction unmatched. CDR3 loop: CASSLVLAGALQETQYF. Here the CDR3 DNA reads TGCGCCAGCAGCTTGGTACTAGCGGGAGCCCTACAAGAGACCCAGTACTTC.

This clonotype was counted at least ten times. The gene calls are TRBV28 and TRBJ1-1; D remains ambiguous. Germline V lookup: CDR1 MDHEN, CDR2 SYDVKM. Trimming cost V 2 bases and J 7 bases, with 5 bases left between them. The CDR3 has 11 amino acids. CDR3 sequence: CASSLQFEAFF. The CDR3 coding sequence is TGTGCCAGCAGTTTACAATTTGAAGCTTTCTTT.

The CDR3 nucleotides are TGTGCCAGCTCGGAAACAGGGGCGCGGAACGAGCAGTACTTC. Residues: CASSETGARNEQYF. The gene calls are TRBV6-2 or TRBV6-3 and TRBJ2-7; 7 nucleotides agree with TRBD1. Germline V lookup: CDR1 MNHEY, CDR2 SVGEGT. CDR3 length equals 14 residues. V was clipped by 8 bases and J by 5 bases; unmatched bases: 12.

This chain links TRBV6-1 with TRBJ1-1, with 9 bases aligning to TRBD1. CDR3 length: 14 residues. The germline V gene encodes CDR1 MNHNS and CDR2 SASEGT. Trimming at V came to 7 bases and at J to 5 bases, leaving 8 bases not matched to a gene. The CDR3 DNA reads as TGTGCCAGCAATCCGACAGGGGGACGGACTGAAGCTTTCTTT. It translates to CASNPTGGRTEAFF.

J is TRBJ2-7 and V is TRBV5-1; no clear D. Germline assignment: CDR1 SGHRS and CDR2 YFSETQ. This CDR3 is built from 13 residues. With 3 bases removed from V and 0 bases from J, the gap between germline ends came to 7 bases. This chain's CDR3 is CASSSPSSYEQYF. DNA of the CDR3: TGCGCCAGCAGCTCCCCGAGCTCCTACGAGCAGTACTTC.

This clonotype occurred many times. The chain combines TRBV5-1 with TRBJ1-2; D possibly corresponds to TRBD1 (5 bases). Trimming cost V 0 bases and J 6 bases, with 9 bases left between them. The CDR3 extends over 13 amino acids. Looked up from germline, CDR1 is SGHRS and CDR2 is YFSETQ. This chain's CDR3 is CASSLVGDDGYTF. CDR3 bases: TGCGCCAGCAGCTTGGTTGGGGACGATGGCTACACCTTC.

This clonotype was observed at least ten times. The chain is built from TRBV6-5 and TRBJ2-5, with TRBD1 matching 9 bases. Germline CDR1 MNHEY, CDR2 SVGAGI. The CDR3 is 15 amino acids. V lost 4 bases, J lost 1 base, and 4 bases stayed unmatched. CDR3 loop: CASSSGQGLQETQYF. The CDR3 nucleotides are TGTGCCAGCAGTTCGGGACAGGGCCTCCAAGAGACCCAGTACTTC.

This clonotype was seen many times. The J gene is TRBJ2-2, the V gene TRBV4-2, with 11 positions matching TRBD2. The V and J ends lost 1 base and 7 bases, in that order; junction bases with no gene match: 11. This CDR3 spans 18 amino acids. Germline values: CDR1 LGHNA, CDR2 YNFKEQ. The CDR3 protein is CASSQAYSGRADGGELFF. The CDR3 DNA sequence: TGTGCCAGCAGCCAAGCATATAGCGGGAGGGCCGATGGCGGGGAGCTGTTTTTT.

This clonotype came up many times. V and J are TRBV28 and TRBJ2-7, with TRBD2 identical over 11 bases. The junction had 6 bases not matched to a gene; V was cut back by 6 bases and J by 5 bases. Germline lookup yields CDR1 MDHEN and CDR2 SYDVKM. The CDR3 has 14 residues. CDR3 sequence (DNA): TGTGCCAGCAGGGTAGCGGGAGGGCAGAACGAGCAGTACTTC. Its translation: CASRVAGGQNEQYF.

This clonotype was detected ten times or more. The J gene is TRBJ2-3, the V gene TRBV11-2; D call uncertain. There are 12 residues in the CDR3. The ends were cut back, 1 base at V and 1 base at J, with 0 bases in the middle. Germline CDR1 is SGHAT and CDR2 is FQNNGV. The CDR3 is CASSLGTDTQYF. In nucleotides, the CDR3 is TGTGCCAGCAGCTTAGGCACAGATACGCAGTATTTT.

The chain uses TRBV6-1 and TRBJ1-1, with a tentative D call TRBD1 (5 bases). The CDR3 has 13 amino acids. V was pared by 7 bases and J by 4 bases, with 13 bases between. In germline, CDR1 is MNHNS, CDR2 SASEGT. The CDR3 DNA is TGTGCCAGCAAGATTCCAGGGTCCACTGAAGCTTTCTTT. The encoded protein is CASKIPGSTEAFF.